The sequence of this T cell receptor beta chain was determined in a study of control samples from healthy donors and cancer patients. Clones were read by immunoSEQ multiplex PCR, and TCRdb kept only the in-frame ones, dropping some. The table has 90,000 or so clones, 86% seen once. From germline, CDR1 is SEHNR and CDR2 FQNEAQ (reference sequence). V was pared by 1 base and J by 4 bases, with 6 bases of the junction left unmatched. The CDR3 spans 15 residues. Specimen: blood. The clonotype comes from a woman aged 45 to 65 in good health. This chain connects TRBV7-9 to TRBJ2-7; 8 positions agree with TRBD1. The CDR3 sequence is CASSLEDRAGYEQYF. The CDR3 DNA follows: TGTGCCAGCAGCTTAGAGGACAGGGCGGGATACGAGCAGTACTTC.